Here is one T cell receptor (beta chain) with its context. It has no known antigen specificity. No base-level quality is on record; no much larger clone is a single base apart. This entry comes from a study of T cell repertoires in cytomegalovirus infection (dated by TCRdb to between 2018 and 2021). For the wider study: The peptide stimulations were aimed at well-studied HLA-B-restricted epitopes as well as recently identified HLA-C-restricted CMV epitopes, whose presentation resists viral immunomodulation. Because public TCR beta signatures pointed to carriage of CMV infection together with the matching HLA type, the HLA type of each donor mattered for the analysis. The paper as a whole reports these results and caveats: Carriers of CMV infection plus the relevant HLA type were discriminated by the cumulative frequency of public TCR beta family members in the study cohort and in an independent approximately 360-donor cohort. The ex vivo response was dominated by HLA-C-restricted CMV-specific TCR beta clonotypes, which also provided the single most frequent clonotype in two of eight donors.

TCRdb names Illumina HiSeq 1500 as the instrument used. TCRdb ran its own pipeline on the public reads, namely fastp trimming at Q25 and MiXCR clone calling, and kept in-frame beta chains. Rows matching on CDR3 protein sequence are summarized as one entry with the most common DNA and genes. In this sample the table shows about 310,000 distinct CDR3 sequences, 20% to 25% of which occur a single time. The ten largest clonotypes hold 10% to 15% of the sample. The germline V and J ends show losses of 0 bases and 12 bases respectively, and no gene match explains 8 bases of the junction. From a lookup of the germline V gene, CDR1 and CDR2 are ENHRY and SYGVKD. The CDR3 numbers 16 residues from cysteine through phenylalanine. Only the CDR3 region is kept as DNA, spanning 48 bases read in frame from base 1. The treatment or condition label, read with the paper, signifies: in vitro stimulation with specific CMV peptide epitopes to enrich CMV-specific T cells.

Source: cultured PBMCs, taken from culture after CMV antigen stimulation. This clonotype was obtained from a human donor in good health (CMV status not recorded). Some clones in this sample may be carry-over from other donors' samples. This chain joins TRBV10-3 to TRBJ2-1, and 13 junctional nucleotides match TRBD2. The CDR3 is CAISESGTSGKEGQFF. In nucleotide form, the sequence is TGTGCCATCAGTGAGTCGGGGACTAGCGGGAAGGAGGGGCAGTTCTTC.